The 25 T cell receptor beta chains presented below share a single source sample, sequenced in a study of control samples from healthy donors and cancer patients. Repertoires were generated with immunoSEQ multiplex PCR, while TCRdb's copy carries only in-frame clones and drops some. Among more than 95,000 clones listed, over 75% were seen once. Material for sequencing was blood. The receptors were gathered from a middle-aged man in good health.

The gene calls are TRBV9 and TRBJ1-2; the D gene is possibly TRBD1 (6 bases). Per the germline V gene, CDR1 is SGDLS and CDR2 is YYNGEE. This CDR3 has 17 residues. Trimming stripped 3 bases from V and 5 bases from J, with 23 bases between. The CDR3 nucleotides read TGTGCCAGCAGCGCCGTGAGAATACAGGGTCGCGCTTATGGCTACACCTTC. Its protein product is CASSAVRIQGRAYGYTF.

Written as DNA, the CDR3 is TGTGCCAGCAGCGCGTGGGGACAGACGGACGAGCAGTACTTC. This translates into CASSAWGQTDEQYF. This chain connects TRBV9 to TRBJ2-7; TRBD1 aligns across 7 bases. CDR1 SGDLS and CDR2 YYNGEE come from the germline V gene. V was clipped by 3 bases and J by 5 bases; unmatched bases: 8. This CDR3 has 14 amino acids.

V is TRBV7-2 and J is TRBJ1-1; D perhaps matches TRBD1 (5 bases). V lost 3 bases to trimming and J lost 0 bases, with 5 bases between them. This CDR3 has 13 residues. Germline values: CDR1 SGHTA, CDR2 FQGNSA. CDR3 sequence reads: CASSLTVNTEAFF. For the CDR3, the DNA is TGTGCCAGCAGCTTGACAGTGAACACTGAAGCTTTCTTT.

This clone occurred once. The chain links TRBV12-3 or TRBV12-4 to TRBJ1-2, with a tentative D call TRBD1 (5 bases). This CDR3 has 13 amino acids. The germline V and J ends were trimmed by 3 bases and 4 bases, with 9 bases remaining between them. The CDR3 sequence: CASSFRQGYGYTF. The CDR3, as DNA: TGTGCCAGCAGTTTTAGGCAGGGCTATGGCTACACCTTC.

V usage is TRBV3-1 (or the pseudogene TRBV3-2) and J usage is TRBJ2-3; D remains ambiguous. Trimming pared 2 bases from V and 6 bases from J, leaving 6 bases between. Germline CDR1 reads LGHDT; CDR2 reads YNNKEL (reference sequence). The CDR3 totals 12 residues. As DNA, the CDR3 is TGTGCCAGCAGCCAATTCAGCGATACGCAGTATTTT. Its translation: CASSQFSDTQYF.

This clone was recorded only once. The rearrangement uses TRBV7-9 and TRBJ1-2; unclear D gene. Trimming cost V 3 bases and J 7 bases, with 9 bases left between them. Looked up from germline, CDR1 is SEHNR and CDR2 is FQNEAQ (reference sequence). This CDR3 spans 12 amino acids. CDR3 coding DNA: TGTGCCAGCAGCTTGTGGGCTGGTGGCTACACCTTC. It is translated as CASSLWAGGYTF.

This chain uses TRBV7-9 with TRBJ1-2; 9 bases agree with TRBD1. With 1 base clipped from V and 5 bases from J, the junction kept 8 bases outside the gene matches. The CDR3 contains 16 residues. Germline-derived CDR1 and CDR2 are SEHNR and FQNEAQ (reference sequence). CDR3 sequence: CASSLGPTGGGYGYTF. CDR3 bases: TGTGCCAGCAGCTTAGGGCCAACAGGGGGCGGTTATGGCTACACCTTC.

DNA of the CDR3: TGTGCCACCAGCAGAGATCCTGGGAATTCACCCCTCCACTTT. As protein: CATSRDPGNSPLHF. This chain links TRBV15 with TRBJ1-6, with D uncertain. CDR3 length: 14 amino acids. Germline values: CDR1 LNHNV, CDR2 YYDKDF (reference sequence). V was clipped by 0 bases and J by 7 bases, with 7 bases between them.

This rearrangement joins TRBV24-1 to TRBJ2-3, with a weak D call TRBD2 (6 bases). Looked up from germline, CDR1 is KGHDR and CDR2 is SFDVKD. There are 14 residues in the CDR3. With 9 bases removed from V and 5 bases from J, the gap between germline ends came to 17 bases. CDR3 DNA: TGTGCCACCGGGGGGTCCGGGGGACTAGATACGCAGTATTTT. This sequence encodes CATGGSGGLDTQYF.

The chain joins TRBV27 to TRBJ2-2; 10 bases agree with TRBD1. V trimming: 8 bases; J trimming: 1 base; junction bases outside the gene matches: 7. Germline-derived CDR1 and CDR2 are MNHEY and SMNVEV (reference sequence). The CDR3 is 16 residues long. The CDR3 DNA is TGTGCCAGCGGCCCGGACAGGGGGATGAACACCGGGGAGCTGTTTTTT. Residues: CASGPDRGMNTGELFF.

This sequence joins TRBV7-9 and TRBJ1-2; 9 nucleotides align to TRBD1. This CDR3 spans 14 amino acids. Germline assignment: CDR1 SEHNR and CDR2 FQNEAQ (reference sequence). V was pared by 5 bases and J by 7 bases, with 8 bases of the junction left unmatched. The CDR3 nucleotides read TGTGCCAGCAGCCACGGACAGGGGCGCGTTGGCTACACCTTC. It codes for CASSHGQGRVGYTF.

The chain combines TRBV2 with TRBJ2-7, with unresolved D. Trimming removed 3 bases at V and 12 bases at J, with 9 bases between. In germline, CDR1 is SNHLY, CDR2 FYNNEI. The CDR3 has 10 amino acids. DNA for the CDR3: TGTGCCAGCAGTGATAGGAGCCGGTACTTC. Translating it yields CASSDRSRYF.

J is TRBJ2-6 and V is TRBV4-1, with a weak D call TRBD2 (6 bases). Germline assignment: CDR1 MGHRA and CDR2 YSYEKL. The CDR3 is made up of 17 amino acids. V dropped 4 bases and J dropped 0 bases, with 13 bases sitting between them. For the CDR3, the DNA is TGCGCCAGCAGCCTCACGGGGGTCACCTCTGGGGCCAACGTCCTGACTTTC. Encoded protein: CASSLTGVTSGANVLTF.

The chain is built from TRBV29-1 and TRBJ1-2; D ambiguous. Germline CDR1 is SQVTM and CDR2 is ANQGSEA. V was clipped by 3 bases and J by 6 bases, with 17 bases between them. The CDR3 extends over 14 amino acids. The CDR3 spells CSVDGVGRADGYTF. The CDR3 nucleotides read TGCAGCGTTGACGGGGTCGGTCGAGCAGATGGCTACACCTTC.

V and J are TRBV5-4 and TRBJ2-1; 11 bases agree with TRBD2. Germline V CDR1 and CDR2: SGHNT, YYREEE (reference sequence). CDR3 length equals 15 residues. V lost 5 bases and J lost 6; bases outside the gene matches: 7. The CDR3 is CASSPGTSGTNEQFF. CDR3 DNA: TGTGCCAGCAGTCCCGGGACTAGCGGAACCAATGAGCAGTTCTTC.

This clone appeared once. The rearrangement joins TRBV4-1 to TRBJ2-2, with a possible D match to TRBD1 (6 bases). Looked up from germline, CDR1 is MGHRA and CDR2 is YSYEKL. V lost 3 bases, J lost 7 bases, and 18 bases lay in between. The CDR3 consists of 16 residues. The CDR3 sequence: CASSHRSRRGGGELFF. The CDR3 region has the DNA TGCGCCAGCAGCCACAGATCGCGAAGAGGGGGCGGGGAGCTGTTTTTT.

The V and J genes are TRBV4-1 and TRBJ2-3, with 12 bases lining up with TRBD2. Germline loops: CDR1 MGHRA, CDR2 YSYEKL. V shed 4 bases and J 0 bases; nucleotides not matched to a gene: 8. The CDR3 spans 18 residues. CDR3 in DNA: TGCGCCAGCAGCCCCCCTCGACTAGCGGGGGCCAGCACAGATACGCAGTATTTT. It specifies CASSPPRLAGASTDTQYF.

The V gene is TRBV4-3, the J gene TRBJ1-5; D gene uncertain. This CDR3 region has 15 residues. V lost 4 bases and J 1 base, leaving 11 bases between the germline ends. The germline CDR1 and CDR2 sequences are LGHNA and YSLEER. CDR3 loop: CASSLTASSNQPQHF. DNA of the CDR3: TGCGCCAGCAGCCTTACAGCTAGCAGCAATCAGCCCCAGCATTTT.

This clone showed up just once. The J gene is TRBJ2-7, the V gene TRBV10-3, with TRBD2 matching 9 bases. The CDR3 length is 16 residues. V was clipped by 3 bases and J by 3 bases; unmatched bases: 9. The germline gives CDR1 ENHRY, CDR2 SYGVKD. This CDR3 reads CAISDPTSGQIYEQYF. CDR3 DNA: TGTGCCATCAGTGACCCCACTAGCGGGCAAATCTACGAGCAGTACTTC.

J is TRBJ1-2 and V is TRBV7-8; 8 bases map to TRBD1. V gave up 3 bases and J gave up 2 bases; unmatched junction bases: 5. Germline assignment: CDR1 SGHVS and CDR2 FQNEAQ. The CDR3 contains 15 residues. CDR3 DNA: TGTGCCAGCAGCTTCCCTAGGACAGGGAACTATGGCTACACCTTC. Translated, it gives CASSFPRTGNYGYTF.

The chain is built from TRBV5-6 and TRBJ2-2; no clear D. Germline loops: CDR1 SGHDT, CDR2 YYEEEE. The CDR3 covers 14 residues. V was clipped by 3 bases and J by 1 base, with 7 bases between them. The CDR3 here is CASSSVWNTGELFF. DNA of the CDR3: TGTGCCAGCAGCTCCGTGTGGAACACCGGGGAGCTGTTTTTT.

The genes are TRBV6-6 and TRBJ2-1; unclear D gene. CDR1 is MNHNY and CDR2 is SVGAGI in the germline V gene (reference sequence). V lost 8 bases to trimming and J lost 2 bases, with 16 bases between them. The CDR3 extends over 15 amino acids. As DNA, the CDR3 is TGTGCCAGCTGGGCCACCCAGCCAGCCTACAATGAGCAGTTCTTC. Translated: CASWATQPAYNEQFF.

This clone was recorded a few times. The chain's CDR3 is CASSSRVGDGETQYF. The CDR3 region has the DNA TGTGCCAGCAGCTCACGGGTAGGGGACGGAGAGACCCAGTACTTC. V usage is TRBV11-2 and J usage is TRBJ2-5; D tentatively reads TRBD1 or TRBD2 (5 bases each). The V and J ends lost 4 bases and 4 bases respectively, with 16 bases between them. This CDR3 region has 15 residues. In germline, CDR1 is SGHAT, CDR2 FQNNGV.

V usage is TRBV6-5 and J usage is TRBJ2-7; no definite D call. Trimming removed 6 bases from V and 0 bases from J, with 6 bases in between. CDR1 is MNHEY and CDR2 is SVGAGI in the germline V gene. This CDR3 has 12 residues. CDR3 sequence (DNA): TGTGCCAGCAGCGAGAGCTCCTACGAGCAGTACTTC. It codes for CASSESSYEQYF.

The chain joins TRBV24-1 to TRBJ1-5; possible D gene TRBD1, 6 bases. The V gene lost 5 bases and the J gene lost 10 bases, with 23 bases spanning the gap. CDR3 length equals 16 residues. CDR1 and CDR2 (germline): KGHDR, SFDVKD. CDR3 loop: CATSGQTGTNGGPQHF. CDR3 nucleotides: TGTGCCACCAGTGGACAGACCGGGACAAACGGGGGACCCCAGCATTTT.